The 18 T cell receptor beta chains below come from one sample, sequenced in a study of response to subunit inactivated influenza vaccine. TCRdb reprocessed the RT-PCR reads via MiXCR and lists one record per CDR3 protein. The sample contains about 520,000 distinct CDR3 sequences, approximately 7.3% of which appear only once. The source was PBMCs from blood, collected about 23 months after vaccination. The receptors stem from a man aged 50-75 years who received an inactivated influenza vaccine.

The CDR3 region has the DNA TGCGCCAGCAGCCAAGCCTGGGGCTCTGGAAACACCATATATTTT. Translated: CASSQAWGSGNTIYF. This chain links TRBV4-1 with TRBJ1-3; no clear D. V shed 1 base and J shed 0 bases, with 7 bases lying between them. This CDR3 contains 15 residues. Germline CDR1 is MGHRA and CDR2 is YSYEKL.

This clonotype was detected a few times. The gene calls are TRBV5-1 and TRBJ2-3, with 7 bases fitting TRBD1. The CDR3 consists of 15 residues. Germline V CDR1 and CDR2: SGHRS, YFSETQ. V gave up 4 bases and J gave up 2 bases; unmatched junction bases: 7. CDR3 bases: TGCGCCAGCAGCAAGGCGACAGGGAACACAGATACGCAGTATTTT. Translation: CASSKATGNTDTQYF.

The J gene is TRBJ2-5, the V gene TRBV20-1, with 8 positions matching TRBD2. Per germline, CDR1 DFQATT and CDR2 SNEGSKA (reference sequence). The V segment lost 3 bases and the J segment 5 bases; nucleotides outside the gene matches: 8. The CDR3 spans 14 residues. This CDR3 reads CSASTSGGLETQYF. DNA for the CDR3: TGCAGTGCTAGCACTAGCGGAGGGTTGGAGACCCAGTACTTC.

This clonotype was found once. Just one base apart from a much larger clone, this may be a read error. The gene calls are TRBV20-1 and TRBJ2-1; D not resolved. Germline-derived CDR1 and CDR2 are DFQATT and SNEGSKA (reference sequence). CDR3 size: 12 residues. V lost 2 bases to trimming and J lost 3 bases, with 5 bases between them. The CDR3, as DNA: TGCAGTGCTAGACTCAACTACAATGAGCAGTTCTTC. Translated: CSARLNYNEQFF.

This clonotype turned up a few times. The chain couples TRBV20-1 to TRBJ2-7; 8 nucleotides agree with TRBD2. Germline values: CDR1 DFQATT, CDR2 SNEGSKA (reference sequence). Trimming took 0 bases from V and 2 from J; bases not matched to a gene: 12. CDR3 length equals 17 residues. CDR3 amino acids: CSARDLVGSGIAYEQYF. The CDR3 nucleotides read TGCAGTGCTAGAGACCTCGTTGGTAGCGGGATTGCCTACGAGCAGTACTTC.

This clonotype has a count of ten or more. The chain uses TRBV11-1 and TRBJ2-7, with D unclear. Germline V gives CDR1 SGHAT, CDR2 FQDESV (reference sequence). CDR3 length equals 13 residues. The V end was cut by 2 bases, the J end by 1 base, with 6 bases between. CDR3 DNA: TGTGCCAGCAGCTTAACTTTTTCCTACGAGCAGTACTTC. Its protein product is CASSLTFSYEQYF.

This clonotype has only a few counts. V usage is TRBV12-3 or TRBV12-4 and J usage is TRBJ2-7; D unresolved. This CDR3 spans 13 amino acids. V was trimmed by 8 bases and J by 2 bases, leaving 13 bases between them. The CDR3 is CASRSTNPYEQYF. The DNA of the CDR3 is TGTGCCAGCCGGTCCACTAACCCCTACGAGCAGTACTTC.

This clonotype came up many times. The rearrangement links TRBV2 to TRBJ2-3; 8 nucleotides line up with TRBD2. From germline, CDR1 is SNHLY and CDR2 FYNNEI. The junction had 22 bases not matched to a gene; V was cut back by 8 bases and J by 6 bases. This CDR3 has 18 amino acids. The CDR3 DNA reads TGTGCCAGCGGCTTGACCCCCGCAGCGGGGGCATCTGGTGATACGCAGTATTTT. Protein: CASGLTPAAGASGDTQYF.

CDR3 nucleotide sequence: TGTGCCATCAGTGAGCGGGGGGCAGGTGGAAACACCATATATTTT. It codes for CAISERGAGGNTIYF. The chain employs TRBV10-3 and TRBJ1-3; tentative D call: TRBD1 (6 bases). Germline loops: CDR1 ENHRY, CDR2 SYGVKD. V was shortened by 2 bases and J by 3 bases, with 11 bases between the two germline ends. The CDR3 has 15 amino acids.

The chain joins TRBV4-2 to TRBJ1-3; perhaps TRBD1 as D (5 bases). CDR1 LGHNA and CDR2 YNFKEQ come from the germline V gene. The CDR3 loop spans 15 amino acids. With 3 bases removed from V and 0 bases from J, the gap between germline ends came to 9 bases. The CDR3 reads CASSHPGSSGNTIYF. Here the CDR3 DNA reads TGTGCCAGCAGCCACCCAGGGAGCTCTGGAAACACCATATATTTT.

V usage is TRBV29-1 and J usage is TRBJ2-7; D assignment may be TRBD1 or TRBD2 (5 bases each). The CDR3 spans 14 residues. CDR1 and CDR2 (germline): SQVTM, ANQGSEA. Trimming left V 6 bases short and J 0 bases short, with 15 bases between. CDR3 sequence (DNA): TGCAGCGTGGGGACCGGGGCCCTCTCCTACGAGCAGTACTTC. This codes for CSVGTGALSYEQYF.

There are a few counts of this clonotype. This chain joins TRBV6-1 and TRBJ2-5; 9 bases agree with TRBD2. Germline CDR1 reads MNHNS; CDR2 reads SASEGT. V was pared by 4 bases and J by 4 bases, with 22 bases of the junction left unmatched. The CDR3 is 20 amino acids. CDR3 residues: CASSANLDSKAGGPGETQYF. The CDR3 DNA follows: TGTGCCAGCAGTGCCAACCTTGACAGTAAAGCGGGAGGACCCGGAGAGACCCAGTACTTC.

This clonotype was counted at least ten times. The rearrangement uses TRBV7-9 and TRBJ2-7; D not resolved. The V end was cut by 2 bases, the J end by 2 bases, with 7 bases between. This CDR3 has 13 residues. Germline V gene data show CDR1 as SEHNR and CDR2 as FQNEAQ (reference sequence). The CDR3 nucleotides read TGTGCCAGCAGCTTAACAGAAACCTACGAGCAGTACTTC. It yields the protein CASSLTETYEQYF.

Only a few counts were recorded for this clonotype. The V gene is TRBV7-2, the J gene TRBJ2-4, with D perhaps TRBD1 (5 bases). The CDR3 has 15 amino acids. The V end lost 4 bases, the J end lost 5 bases, and 15 bases lay between the germline ends. Germline V gene data show CDR1 as SGHTA and CDR2 as FQGNSA. The CDR3 coding sequence is TGTGCCAGCAGCTCGCTGGACAAGGCCCAAAACATTCAGTACTTC. This codes for CASSSLDKAQNIQYF.

There are a few counts of this clonotype. V usage is TRBV20-1 and J usage is TRBJ1-4, with D maybe TRBD1 (6 bases). CDR1 is DFQATT, CDR2 SNEGSKA, per germline (reference sequence). This CDR3 is built from 14 residues. V was pared by 4 bases and J by 8 bases, with 17 bases between. CDR3 bases: TGCAGTGCTATCCGGACAGCCACGGAGGAAAAACTGTTTTTT. Its translation is CSAIRTATEEKLFF.

This clonotype came up a few times. The chain has TRBV7-2 and TRBJ2-1, with 10 bases identical to TRBD1. The CDR3 sequence is 14 residues long. The germline V gene encodes CDR1 SGHTA and CDR2 FQGNSA. V lost 1 base to trimming and J lost 12 bases; unmatched junction nucleotides: 6. The CDR3 reads CASSLVGTGALQFF. Written as DNA, the CDR3 is TGTGCCAGCAGCTTAGTTGGGACAGGGGCGCTGCAGTTCTTC.

The chain couples TRBV6-2 or TRBV6-3 to TRBJ2-1; 7 nucleotides agree with TRBD2. The CDR3 has 13 residues. Germline lookup yields CDR1 MNHEY and CDR2 SVGEGT. Trimming took 4 bases from V and 5 from J; bases not matched to a gene: 2. The CDR3 DNA reads as TGTGCCAGCAGTTGGACTAGTAACAATGAGCAGTTCTTC. This codes for CASSWTSNNEQFF.

This clonotype was picked up many times. The CDR3 loop is CASAGTATNYGYTF. CDR3 DNA: TGTGCCAGCGCAGGGACAGCCACTAACTATGGCTACACCTTC. The chain carries TRBV12-3 or TRBV12-4 and TRBJ1-2; TRBD1 matches at 7 bases. With 8 bases clipped from V and 0 bases from J, the junction kept 6 bases outside the gene matches. The CDR3 contains 14 residues.